Below, 15 T cell receptor beta chains from the same sample are listed, as sequenced in a study of CD8 T cells in ankylosing spondylitis. TCRdb fed the 5' RACE reads into MiXCR, producing one record per CDR3 protein. The repertoire holds more than 100,000 distinct CDR3 sequences, with over 9.5% as singletons. Sequencing was done on a sample of blood, either unsorted or a sorted T cell fraction (not recorded which). These TCRs come from a female donor with ankylosing spondylitis or in good health (not recorded which).

This clonotype was observed many times. The rearrangement links TRBV29-1 to TRBJ2-4, with TRBD1 as a possible D gene (6 bases). Germline values: CDR1 SQVTM, CDR2 ANQGSEA. Trimming took off 4 bases at V and 6 bases at J, with 10 bases between the two ends. There are 12 residues in the CDR3. CDR3 residues: CSVGQDRNIQYF. In DNA, the CDR3 is TGCAGCGTTGGACAGGACAGAAACATTCAGTACTTC.

The V call is TRBV18, the J call TRBJ1-2, with D maybe TRBD1 (5 bases). The CDR3 totals 15 residues. From germline, CDR1 is KGHSH and CDR2 LQKENI. V gave up 6 bases and J gave up 0 bases, with 14 bases separating them. The CDR3 bases are TGTGCCAGCTCCCTTCAGGGACTTGCTAACTATGGCTACACCTTC. Protein sequence: CASSLQGLANYGYTF.

This clonotype was recorded many times. The V call is TRBV20-1, the J call TRBJ1-6, with TRBD1 matching 8 bases. In germline, CDR1 is DFQATT, CDR2 SNEGSKA (reference sequence). The trim removed 0 bases at V and 7 bases at J, leaving 8 bases unmatched. The CDR3 has 16 residues. The CDR3 DNA follows: TGCAGTGCTAGAGACCCCGGGACAGGAGGCAATTCACCCCTCCACTTT. Translating it yields CSARDPGTGGNSPLHF.

This clonotype was counted many times. The V gene is TRBV28, the J gene TRBJ1-1; no firm D call. From germline, CDR1 is MDHEN and CDR2 SYDVKM. This CDR3 contains 14 residues. V was clipped by 6 bases and J by 4 bases, with 15 bases between them. CDR3 amino acids: CASSNAGSGTEAFF. The CDR3 DNA is TGTGCCAGCAGCAACGCAGGCTCTGGCACTGAAGCTTTCTTT. Full variable domain (remainder filled in from reference TRBV28 and TRBJ1-1): DVKVTQSSRYLVKRTGEKVFLECVQDMDHENMFWYRQDPGLGLRLIYFSYDVKMKEKGDIPEGYSVSREKKERFSLILESASTNQTSMYLCASSNAGSGTEAFFGQGTRLTVV.

Ten or more counts support this clonotype. The J gene is TRBJ1-5, the V gene TRBV13, with 8 bases identical to TRBD1. V shed 5 bases, J shed 3 bases, and the junction held 9 bases outside the gene matches. CDR1 and CDR2 from the germline V gene are PRHDT and FYEKMQ (reference sequence). The CDR3 contains 16 residues. This CDR3 reads CASSHRTTGANQPQHF. CDR3 sequence (DNA): TGTGCCAGCAGCCATCGGACGACAGGGGCCAATCAGCCCCAGCATTTT.

This clonotype was seen many times. The chain joins TRBV20-1 to TRBJ2-2; maybe TRBD2 (5 bases). The germline V and J ends were trimmed by 6 bases and 2 bases, with 13 bases remaining between them. CDR1 is DFQATT, CDR2 SNEGSKA, per germline (reference sequence). The CDR3 sequence is 14 residues long. The CDR3 region is CSASQRTNTGELFF. CDR3 in DNA: TGCAGTGCAAGTCAGCGGACCAACACCGGGGAGCTGTTTTTT.

This clonotype was counted many times. V gene TRBV5-1 combines with J gene TRBJ2-7, with 7 bases fitting TRBD2. After removal of 0 bases from V and 3 bases from J, the junction contained 9 bases not matched to a gene. This CDR3 is 16 amino acids long. Germline values: CDR1 SGHRS, CDR2 YFSETQ. The CDR3 DNA is TGCGCCAGCAGCTTGGGAGGGCGGGAGATTCTCTACGAGCAGTACTTC. Translating gives CASSLGGREILYEQYF.

This clonotype was observed many times. The chain carries TRBV5-1 and TRBJ1-5; unclear D gene. This CDR3 is built from 14 residues. The V gene's germline CDR1 is SGHRS and CDR2 YFSETQ. Trimming removed 0 bases from V and 9 bases from J, with 13 bases in between. In nucleotides, the CDR3 is TGCGCCAGCAGCTTGGAGACGGACGTTGGGCCCCAGCATTTT. This gives the protein CASSLETDVGPQHF.

For this clonotype: A much larger clone differs from this one at a single base, so this may be a read error. The CDR3 coding sequence is TGCAGCGTTCTTACATTCCGGGGGGTGAACACTGAAACTTTCTTT. Translating it yields CSVLTFRGVNTETFF. The chain employs TRBV29-1 and TRBJ1-1; a weak D match, TRBD1 (5 bases). Germline CDR1 and CDR2: SQVTM and ANQGSEA. This CDR3 has 15 amino acids.

Ten or more counts support this clonotype. The chain employs TRBV20-1 and TRBJ2-3; 9 bases align to TRBD2. CDR1 and CDR2 (germline): DFQATT, SNEGSKA (reference sequence). This CDR3 comprises 13 residues. CDR3 residues: CTPRAGGRDTQYF. CDR3 DNA sequence: TGCACCCCGAGGGCGGGGGGGCGAGATACGCAGTATTTT.

This clonotype was counted many times. The genes are TRBV12-3 or TRBV12-4 and TRBJ1-4; D remains unclear. Trimming shortened V by 5 bases and J by 8 bases, and 12 bases separated the two germline ends. The CDR3 consists of 13 residues. The CDR3 here is CASSLTGSEKLFF. In DNA form, the CDR3 reads TGTGCCAGCAGTCTAACCGGCTCAGAAAAACTGTTTTTT.

This clonotype showed up many times. The chain recombines TRBV20-1 with TRBJ2-6; D possibly corresponds to TRBD2 (5 bases). The V and J ends lost 3 bases and 2 bases respectively, with 8 bases between them. The CDR3 extends over 14 amino acids. Germline CDR1 is DFQATT and CDR2 is SNEGSKA (reference sequence). CDR3 amino acids: CSASRDTGANVLTF. CDR3 in DNA: TGCAGTGCTAGCCGGGATACTGGGGCCAACGTCCTGACTTTC.

J is TRBJ2-6 and V is TRBV9; possible D gene TRBD1, 5 bases. V dropped 6 bases and J dropped 4 bases, with 11 bases sitting between them. Germline loops: CDR1 SGDLS, CDR2 YYNGEE. The CDR3 is 14 residues long. CDR3: CASTQGAGANVLTF. The CDR3 bases are TGTGCCAGCACCCAGGGTGCAGGGGCCAACGTCCTGACTTTC.

This clonotype was seen just once. This could be a read error, since a much larger clone is one nucleotide away. V and J are TRBV28 and TRBJ2-1; 10 positions match TRBD2. This CDR3 has 16 residues. Germline lookup yields CDR1 MDHEN and CDR2 SYDVKM. V lost 5 bases to trimming and J lost 6 bases; unmatched junction nucleotides: 10. CDR3 DNA: TGTGCCAGCAGTGGGACAGCGGGAGGGTACGGCAATGAGCAGTTCTTC. Its translation: CASSGTAGGYGNEQFF. Complete variable domain (other parts from reference TRBV28 and TRBJ2-1): DVKVTQSSRYLVKRTGEKVFLECVQDMDHENMFWYRQDPGLGLRLIYFSYDVKMKEKGDIPEGYSVSREKKERFSLILESASTNQTSMYLCASSGTAGGYGNEQFFGPGTRLTVL.

There are many counts of this clonotype. This chain joins TRBV7-9 and TRBJ2-2; D possibly corresponds to TRBD1 (5 bases). V was pared by 1 base and J by 0 bases, with 9 bases between. The CDR3 runs to 16 residues. CDR1 and CDR2 (germline): SEHNR, FQNEAQ (reference sequence). CDR3 DNA: TGTGCCAGCAGCTTAGGGACACCTACGAACACCGGGGAGCTGTTTTTT. Translation gives CASSLGTPTNTGELFF.